Below, 21 T cell receptor beta chains from the same sample are listed, as sequenced in a study of T cell clonality in common variable immunodeficiency. Clones were sequenced by immunoSEQ multiplex PCR, and TCRdb holds only the in-frame ones, with some missing. The sample contains tens of thousands of clones, none of them singletons. Sequenced material: peripheral blood mononuclear cells. Every receptor here comes from a person aged 18 to 70 in good health.

To note about this clone: The CDR3 extends 3 residues past the end of the read, so its final part is completed from the germline J gene. The rearrangement links TRBV5-1 to TRBJ2-2, with TRBD2 identical over 15 bases. Trimming removed 4 bases from V and 7 bases from J; junction bases left unmatched: 8. Germline V gene data show CDR1 as SGHRS and CDR2 as YFSETQ. The CDR3 sequence is 17 residues long. This chain's CDR3 is CASSPTPGLAGGGELFF. CDR3 bases read: TGCGCCAGCAGCCCTACTCCGGGACTAGCGGGGGGCGGGGAG.

This clone was counted at least ten times. The read ends 3 residues shy of where the CDR3 ends; the end is completed using the germline J gene. This chain joins TRBV18 and TRBJ1-6, with TRBD1 as a possible D gene (5 bases). Trimming left V 0 bases short and J 5 bases short, with 8 bases between. This CDR3 has 15 amino acids. Germline CDR1 and CDR2: KGHSH and LQKENI. The sequenced part of the CDR3 DNA is TGTGCCAGCTCACCACCGGGGCGGAATAATTCACCC. Its translation: CASSPPGRNNSP. The complete CDR3 sequence is CASSPPGRNNSPLHF.

This chain's CDR3 is CASRPQGGSNQPQHF. The covered CDR3 bases are TGTGCCAGCAGACCCCAGGGGGGTAGCAATCAGCCC. The chain joins TRBV6-4 to TRBJ1-5, with TRBD1 matching 7 bases. Read sequence stops 3 residues before the CDR3 end, and the germline J gene provides the missing end. Trimming took 6 bases from V and 0 from J; bases not matched to a gene: 5. Germline CDR1 is MRHNA and CDR2 is SNTAGT. The CDR3 has 15 amino acids.

This clone was counted at least ten times. The part of the CDR3 DNA that was read is TGTGCCAGCAGTCGTACGTTACAGGGAGATGAG. Residues: CASSRTLQGDE. The full CDR3 reads CASSRTLQGDEQFF. The rearrangement uses TRBV7-2 and TRBJ2-1, with D possibly TRBD1 on 6 matching bases. The read ends 3 residues before the CDR3 terminus; that terminus is restored from the germline J gene. This CDR3 region has 14 residues. Germline V gives CDR1 SGHTA, CDR2 FQGNSA. Trimming cost V 6 bases and J 8 bases, with 17 bases left between them.

The sample holds many counts of this clone. CDR3 in amino acids: CATSRDSPRANEKLFF. The covered CDR3 bases are TGTGCCACCAGCAGAGATAGCCCGCGGGCTAATGAAAAA. The chain recombines TRBV15 with TRBJ1-4; D not certain. The read terminates 3 residues ahead of where the CDR3 ends, so the germline J gene completes it. Germline lookup yields CDR1 LNHNV and CDR2 YYDKDF (reference sequence). The CDR3 extends over 16 amino acids. V was clipped by 0 bases and J by 3 bases, with 11 bases between them.

There are many counts of this clone. Read coverage stops 3 residues before the CDR3 terminus; the germline J gene supplies the remainder. The chain carries TRBV20-1 and TRBJ2-7; TRBD1 aligns across 11 bases. Germline CDR1 is DFQATT and CDR2 is SNEGSKA (reference sequence). The J segment lost 3 bases and the V segment lost 6 bases, leaving 7 bases of the junction unmatched. CDR3 size: 14 residues. CDR3 DNA, as far as it was read: TGCAGTGCCATATCGGGGACAGGGGGCTACGAG. This sequence encodes CSAISGTGGYE. The entire CDR3 reads CSAISGTGGYEQYF.

In this sample, this clone turned up a few times. Read data end 3 residues before the CDR3 end; the end is taken from the germline J gene. The chain recombines TRBV7-2 with TRBJ1-1; 7 nucleotides match TRBD1. The CDR3 covers 13 residues. The germline gives CDR1 SGHTA, CDR2 FQGNSA. The ends lost 5 bases at V and 3 bases at J; junction bases unmatched: 3. Incomplete CDR3 DNA: TGTGCCAGCAGCCTGGACAGGCACACTGAA. Its translation: CASSLDRHTE. The full CDR3 protein reads CASSLDRHTEAFF.

In this sample, this clone turned up many times. The DNA ends 3 residues before the CDR3 does, and the rest of the CDR3 is filled in from the germline J gene. The chain recombines TRBV9 with TRBJ2-5; perhaps TRBD2 as D (6 bases). V dropped 4 bases and J dropped 5 bases, with 12 bases sitting between them. This CDR3 contains 13 residues. Germline loops: CDR1 SGDLS, CDR2 YYNGEE. Partial CDR3 DNA: TGTGCCAGCAGCCCCGGGGGTAGGGAGACC. Residues: CASSPGGRET. The full CDR3 is CASSPGGRETQYF. The full variable domain, rest sourced from reference TRBV9 and TRBJ2-5, is DSGVTQTPKHLITATGQRVTLRCSPRSGDLSVYWYQQSLDQGLQFLIQYYNGEERAKGNILERFSAQQFPDLHSELNLSSLELGDSALYFCASSPGGRETQYFGPGTRLLVL.

This clone was counted at least ten times. The read falls 3 residues short of the CDR3 end, and the missing part is taken from the germline J gene. This chain links TRBV13 with TRBJ2-7, with 7 bases matching TRBD2. The CDR3 length is 13 residues. Germline trimming cut 7 bases from V and 6 bases from J; bases unmatched to any gene: 9. Germline CDR1 PRHDT, CDR2 FYEKMQ (reference sequence). CDR3 DNA, as far as it was read: TGTGCCAGCATGGGCGGGAGTAGGCTCGAG. Translation gives CASMGGSRLE. The complete CDR3 protein is CASMGGSRLEQYF.

The sample holds many counts of this clone. The observed sequence ends 3 residues before the CDR3 terminus, with the missing tail filled in from the germline J gene. V usage is TRBV20-1 and J usage is TRBJ2-7, with a weak D call TRBD2 (5 bases). Trimming pared 0 bases from V and 2 bases from J, leaving 17 bases between. This CDR3 spans 16 amino acids. Looked up from germline, CDR1 is DFQATT and CDR2 is SNEGSKA (reference sequence). CDR3 bases read: TGCAGTGCTAGAGATCGGGTGTTCGCGGGCCCCTACGAG. It codes for CSARDRVFAGPYE. The full CDR3 protein reads CSARDRVFAGPYEQYF.

This clone was seen many times. Read sequence stops 3 residues before the CDR3 end, and the germline J gene provides the missing end. The chain joins TRBV20-1 to TRBJ2-1; D is unclear. The V end lost 5 bases, the J end lost 8 bases, and 7 bases lay between the germline ends. Germline lookup yields CDR1 DFQATT and CDR2 SNEGSKA (reference sequence). This CDR3 is built from 10 residues. CDR3 bases read: TGCAGTGCTGGGCAGGATGAG. The encoded protein is CSAGQDE. The full CDR3 reads CSAGQDEQFF.

This clone was detected many times. Read coverage stops 3 residues before the CDR3 terminus; the germline J gene supplies the remainder. The rearrangement links TRBV2 to TRBJ2-5, with 9 bases aligning to TRBD1. The V gene's germline CDR1 is SNHLY and CDR2 FYNNEI. The CDR3 spans 14 residues. CDR3 sequence: CASNPGQGGLTQYF. CDR3 DNA, as far as it was read: TGTGCCAGCAATCCGGGACAGGGCGGGCTAACC.

The table lists this clone with many counts. Its ends do not fully match the called genes, so a read error is possible. The CDR3 end falls 3 residues outside the read, so it is completed with the germline J gene. This chain connects TRBV4-2 to TRBJ1-1, with 7 nucleotides matching TRBD1. Germline V CDR1 and CDR2: LGHNA, YNFKEQ. The CDR3 is made up of 16 amino acids. The CDR3 bases that were read are TGCGCCAGCAGCCAAGATCGGGTGACAGGGCACACTGAA. Protein: CASSQDRVTGHTE. The CDR3 in full is CASSQDRVTGHTEAFF.

This clone was picked up many times. The CDR3 is cut off 3 residues early in the read; its end comes from the germline J gene. The chain uses TRBV7-8 and TRBJ2-7; D might be TRBD2 (5 bases). Trimming removed 4 bases from V and 5 bases from J, with 15 bases in between. CDR3 length equals 14 residues. Germline CDR1 is SGHVS and CDR2 is FQNEAQ. CDR3 DNA (partial): TGTGCCAGCAGCTCAGACGGGGTAGCGCACGAG. Translated: CASSSDGVAHE. The entire CDR3 protein reads CASSSDGVAHEQYF.

At least ten counts were recorded for this clone. The read stops 3 residues short of the end of the CDR3; the missing end is completed from the germline J gene. The chain uses TRBV20-1 and TRBJ2-2; 14 positions agree with TRBD2. Germline lookup yields CDR1 DFQATT and CDR2 SNEGSKA (reference sequence). V shed 6 bases and J 5 bases; nucleotides not matched to a gene: 5. The CDR3 contains 15 residues. CDR3 loop: CSAPTSGGVTGELFF. The DNA read from the CDR3 is TGCAGTGCCCCGACTAGCGGGGGGGTTACCGGGGAG.

Concerning this clone itself: The read ends 3 residues early relative to the CDR3; the germline J gene fills the gap. The chain is built from TRBV6-2 or TRBV6-3 and TRBJ1-4; D gene uncertain. Per the germline V gene, CDR1 is MNHEY and CDR2 is SVGEGT. The CDR3 runs 11 residues. The covered CDR3 bases are TGTGCCAGCACCCATAGCCGACCA. It specifies CASTHSRP. The entire CDR3 protein is CASTHSRPLFF.

This clone has at least ten counts. Read coverage stops 3 residues before the CDR3 terminus; the germline J gene supplies the remainder. This chain links TRBV6-2 or TRBV6-3 with TRBJ2-5; D is uncertain. CDR1 is MNHEY and CDR2 is SVGEGT in the germline V gene. There are 14 residues in the CDR3. With 2 bases removed from V and 3 bases from J, the gap between germline ends came to 10 bases. CDR3 DNA (partial): TGTGCCAGCAGTTACCCAGATTCCGAAGAGACC. Its translation: CASSYPDSEET. The CDR3 in full is CASSYPDSEETQYF.

This clone was picked up many times. The read ends 3 residues early relative to the CDR3; the germline J gene fills the gap. The chain recombines TRBV20-1 with TRBJ2-7; 11 bases align to TRBD2. CDR1 and CDR2 (germline): DFQATT, SNEGSKA (reference sequence). The CDR3 contains 16 residues. The trim removed 0 bases at V and 4 bases at J, leaving 8 bases unmatched. The CDR3 loop is CSAREPTSGGWYEQYF. The sequenced CDR3 bases are TGCAGTGCTAGAGAGCCTACTAGCGGGGGATGGTACGAG.

In its sample, this clone was seen many times. Coverage ceases 3 residues before the CDR3 finishes, and the germline J gene fills in the end. The chain recombines TRBV20-1 with TRBJ2-4; 8 nucleotides agree with TRBD2. CDR1 is DFQATT, CDR2 SNEGSKA, per germline (reference sequence). V trimming: 6 bases; J trimming: 4 bases; junction bases outside the gene matches: 8. This CDR3 is 14 amino acids long. The CDR3 spells CSATPGGGKNIQYF. CDR3 DNA, as far as it was read: TGCAGTGCGACCCCCGGCGGGGGGAAAAACATT.

This clone has ten or more counts. From the germline J gene comes the end of the CDR3, since the read stops 3 residues before it. The chain couples TRBV10-1 to TRBJ2-3; no firm D call. V gave up 0 bases and J gave up 2 bases, with 6 bases separating them. Germline V gene lookup returns CDR1 WNHNN and CDR2 SYGVQD (reference sequence). The CDR3 sequence is 14 residues long. CDR3 DNA, as far as it was read: TGCGCCAGCAGTGAGTCGAGGTACACAGATACG. Residues: CASSESRYTDT. The full CDR3 sequence reads CASSESRYTDTQYF.

The table lists this clone with many counts. The CDR3 end is not reached by the read, which stops 3 residues before it; the germline J gene fills it in. The chain employs TRBV5-6 and TRBJ2-7; 9 nucleotides align to TRBD1. This CDR3 has 14 residues. The junction had 1 base not matched to a gene; V was cut back by 3 bases and J by 0 bases. Germline V lookup: CDR1 SGHDT, CDR2 YYEEEE. CDR3 sequence reads: CASSWTGASYEQYF. The sequenced CDR3 bases are TGTGCCAGCAGCTGGACAGGGGCCTCCTACGAG.